What follows describes a single T cell receptor beta chain. What it recognizes is unknown. These data come from a study of CD8+CD57+ T cells in acquired aplastic anemia. TCR beta VDJ combinations and CDR3 sequences were profiled from genomic DNA. One entry per CDR3 protein results from TCRdb running MiXCR on the reads. The sample includes around 500,000 distinct CDR3 sequences, around 32% of them seen just once. This CDR3 has 13 residues. CDR1 SGHRS and CDR2 YFSETQ come from the germline V gene. V dropped 4 bases and J dropped 8; count of bases not matched to a gene: 6. Only patients with CD8+CD57+ cell expansion on flow cytometry were chosen for sequencing. Study results and caveats: In common between the patients and the controls were some 28 CD8+ CDR3 sequences.

The clonotype comes from a human donor with aplastic anemia. The chain is built from TRBV5-1 and TRBJ2-1, with 7 bases aligning to TRBD1. Sequenced sample: sorted CD4+, CD8+, or CD8+CD57+ T cells (not recorded which) from PBMCs. The CDR3 bases are TGCGCCAGCAGCGTACAAACAGGGGATGAGCAGTTCTTC. This encodes CASSVQTGDEQFF.